The 5 T cell receptor beta chains reported below all come from one sample, sequenced in a study of T cells after yellow fever vaccination. TCRdb fed the 5' RACE reads into MiXCR, producing one record per CDR3 protein. Altogether 300,000 to 350,000 distinct CDR3 sequences are present, approximately 3.9% being singletons, with the ten largest covering approximately 24%. The sample here was PBMCs, taken 5 days after the yellow fever booster vaccination. These receptors all stem from a man aged 18 to 30 who received the YFV17D yellow fever vaccine.

Many counts were recorded for this clonotype. The chain recombines TRBV20-1 with TRBJ2-3, with D perhaps being TRBD1 or TRBD2 (5 bases each). CDR1 is DFQATT, CDR2 SNEGSKA, per germline (reference sequence). The CDR3 sequence is 12 residues long. V was clipped by 5 bases and J by 9 bases, with 15 bases between them. The CDR3, as DNA: TGCAGTGCTGGACCCTCCTGGGGGACGCAGTATTTT. Translation: CSAGPSWGTQYF.

The gene calls are TRBV6-5 and TRBJ1-2, with D perhaps matching TRBD1 (5 bases). Germline V gives CDR1 MNHEY, CDR2 SVGAGI. Trimming removed 5 bases from V and 1 base from J, with 17 bases in between. The length of the CDR3 is 16 residues. The CDR3 DNA sequence: TGTGCCAGCAGTCACCAACCGGGACGGGGTAACTATGGCTACACCTTC. It codes for CASSHQPGRGNYGYTF.

This clonotype was seen at least ten times. The rearrangement links TRBV18 to TRBJ1-4; D ambiguous. V was trimmed by 5 bases and J by 8 bases, leaving 12 bases between them. In germline, CDR1 is KGHSH, CDR2 LQKENI. CDR3 length: 13 amino acids. CDR3 nucleotides: TGTGCCAGCTCAAAAAGAGGGTACGAAAAACTGTTTTTT. Its translation is CASSKRGYEKLFF.

This clonotype was detected only a few times. V usage is TRBV7-2 and J usage is TRBJ2-1, with 7 bases lining up with TRBD2. Germline CDR1 is SGHTA and CDR2 is FQGNSA. The CDR3 runs to 12 residues. V was clipped by 5 bases and J by 10 bases; unmatched bases: 5. The CDR3 nucleotides read TGTGCCAGCAGCCCGGGGGGTTGGGAGCAGTTCTTC. This encodes CASSPGGWEQFF.

This clonotype was seen at least ten times. The genes are TRBV27 and TRBJ2-2; a possible D gene is TRBD1 (6 bases). Per the germline V gene, CDR1 is MNHEY and CDR2 is SMNVEV (reference sequence). The CDR3 consists of 14 residues. V was pared by 7 bases and J by 0 bases, with 9 bases between. CDR3: CASTEGANTGELFF. CDR3 nucleotide sequence: TGTGCCAGCACTGAGGGGGCGAACACCGGGGAGCTGTTTTTT.